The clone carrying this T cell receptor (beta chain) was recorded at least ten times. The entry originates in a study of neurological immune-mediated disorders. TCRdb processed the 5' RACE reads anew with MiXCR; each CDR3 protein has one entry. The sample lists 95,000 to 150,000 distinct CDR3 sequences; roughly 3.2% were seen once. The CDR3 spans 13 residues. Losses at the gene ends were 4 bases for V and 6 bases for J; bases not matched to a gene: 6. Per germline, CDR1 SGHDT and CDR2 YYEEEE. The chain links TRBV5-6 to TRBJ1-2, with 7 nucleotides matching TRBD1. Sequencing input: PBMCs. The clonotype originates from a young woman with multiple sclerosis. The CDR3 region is CASSRIGTDGYTF. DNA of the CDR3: TGTGCCAGCAGCCGGATAGGGACAGATGGCTACACCTTC.